Shown below are 3 T cell receptor beta chains from a single sample sequenced in a study of molecular identifiers for immune sequencing clone quantification. MiXCR, run by TCRdb on the PCR reads, gives a single entry per CDR3 protein. This sample carries around 86,000 distinct CDR3 sequences, 15% to 20% of them seen once, and the ten largest clones take about 0.85%. Sequencing used naive CD8+ T cells from blood, with Jurkat cell RNA spiked in. Sample subset: FACS-sorted CD8+CD4-CCR7+CD45RA+ naive T cells. Receptors were obtained from a human donor in good health. Some libraries in this study had Jurkat cell RNA spiked in.

This clonotype showed up many times. The genes are TRBV6-5 and TRBJ1-5; D is uncertain. CDR1 is MNHEY and CDR2 is SVGAGI in the germline V gene. With 6 bases removed from V and 6 bases from J, the gap between germline ends came to 12 bases. This CDR3 has 13 amino acids. The CDR3 nucleotides are TGTGCCAGCAGCCACGAGGGTGGTCAGCCCCAGCATTTT. It codes for CASSHEGGQPQHF.

This chain connects TRBV2 to TRBJ2-2; TRBD2 is a possible D gene (5 bases). The CDR3 covers 15 residues. Deletions cut 6 bases from V and 6 bases from J, with 17 bases between. Germline V gene lookup returns CDR1 SNHLY and CDR2 FYNNEI. CDR3 nucleotide sequence: TGTGCCAGCAGGGAGACGGGGTCGAATGCCGGGGAGCTGTTTTTT. Translation gives CASRETGSNAGELFF.

There are many counts of this clonotype. The V gene is TRBV9, the J gene TRBJ2-5; D tentatively fits TRBD1 or TRBD2 (5 bases each). CDR1 and CDR2 from the germline V gene are SGDLS and YYNGEE. Trimming removed 3 bases from V and 2 bases from J, with 20 bases in between. The CDR3 contains 17 residues. The CDR3 DNA follows: TGTGCCAGCAGCGATTCACAGGAGCGGAGTGAGCAAGAGACCCAGTACTTC. This sequence encodes CASSDSQERSEQETQYF.